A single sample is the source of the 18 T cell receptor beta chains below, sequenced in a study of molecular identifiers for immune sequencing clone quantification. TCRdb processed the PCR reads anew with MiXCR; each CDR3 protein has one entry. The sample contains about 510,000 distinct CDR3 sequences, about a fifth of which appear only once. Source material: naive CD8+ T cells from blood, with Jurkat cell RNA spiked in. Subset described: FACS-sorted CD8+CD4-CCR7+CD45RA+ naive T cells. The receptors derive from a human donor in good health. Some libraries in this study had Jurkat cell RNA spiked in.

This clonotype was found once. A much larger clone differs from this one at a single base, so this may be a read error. Here the CDR3 reads CATKVWTRTGNEQFF. As DNA, the CDR3 is TGTGCCACCAAAGTCTGGACTAGAACGGGGAATGAGCAGTTCTTC. The genes are TRBV19 and TRBJ2-1; TRBD2 agrees at 7 bases. CDR3 length: 15 amino acids. With 10 bases clipped from V and 7 bases from J, the junction kept 16 bases outside the gene matches. Germline CDR1 is LNHDA and CDR2 is SQIVND (reference sequence).

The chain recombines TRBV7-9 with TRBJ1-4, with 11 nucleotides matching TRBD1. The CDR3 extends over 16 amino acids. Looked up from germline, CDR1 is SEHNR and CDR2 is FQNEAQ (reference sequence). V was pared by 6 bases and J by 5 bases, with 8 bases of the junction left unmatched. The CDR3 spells CASSARDRGMNEKLFF. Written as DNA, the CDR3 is TGTGCCAGCAGTGCTCGGGACAGGGGGATGAATGAAAAACTGTTTTTT.

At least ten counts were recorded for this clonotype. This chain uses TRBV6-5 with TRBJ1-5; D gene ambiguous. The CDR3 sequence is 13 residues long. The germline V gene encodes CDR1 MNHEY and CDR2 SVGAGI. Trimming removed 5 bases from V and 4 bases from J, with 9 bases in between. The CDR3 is CASSHDHNQPQHF. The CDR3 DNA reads TGTGCCAGCAGTCACGACCATAATCAGCCCCAGCATTTT.

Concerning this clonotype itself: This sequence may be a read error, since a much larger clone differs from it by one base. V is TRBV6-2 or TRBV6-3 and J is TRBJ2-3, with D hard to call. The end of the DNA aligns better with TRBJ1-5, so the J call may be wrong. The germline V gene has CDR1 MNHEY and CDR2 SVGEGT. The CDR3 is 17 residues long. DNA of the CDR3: TGTGCCAGCAGTTACTCCGGACTAGCGGGAGAGGCAGATACGCAGCATTTT. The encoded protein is CASSYSGLAGEADTQHF.

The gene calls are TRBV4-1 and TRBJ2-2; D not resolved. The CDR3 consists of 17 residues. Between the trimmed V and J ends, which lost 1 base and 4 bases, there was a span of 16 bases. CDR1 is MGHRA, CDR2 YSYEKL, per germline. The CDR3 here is CASSQALGTRGTGELFF. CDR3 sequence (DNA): TGCGCCAGCAGCCAAGCGTTGGGCACTCGAGGCACCGGGGAGCTGTTTTTT.

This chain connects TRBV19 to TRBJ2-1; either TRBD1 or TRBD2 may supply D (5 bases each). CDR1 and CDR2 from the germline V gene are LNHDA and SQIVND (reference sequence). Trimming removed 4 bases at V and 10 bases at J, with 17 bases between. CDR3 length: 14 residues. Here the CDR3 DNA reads TGTGCCAGTAGTACCGGGGCCGGCCAGGCAGAGCAGTTCTTC. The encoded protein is CASSTGAGQAEQFF. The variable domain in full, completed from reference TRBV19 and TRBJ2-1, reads DGGITQSPKYLFRKEGQNVTLSCEQNLNHDAMYWYRQDPGQGLRLIYYSQIVNDFQKGDIAEGYSVSREKKESFPLTVTSAQKNPTAFYLCASSTGAGQAEQFFGPGTRLTVL.

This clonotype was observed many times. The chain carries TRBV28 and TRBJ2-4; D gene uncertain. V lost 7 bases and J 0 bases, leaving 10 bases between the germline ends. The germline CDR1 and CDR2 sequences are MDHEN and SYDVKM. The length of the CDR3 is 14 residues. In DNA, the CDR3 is TGTGCCAGCATGCCAATTTCAGCCAAAAACATTCAGTACTTC. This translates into CASMPISAKNIQYF. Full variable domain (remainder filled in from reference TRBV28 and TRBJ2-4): DVKVTQSSRYLVKRTGEKVFLECVQDMDHENMFWYRQDPGLGLRLIYFSYDVKMKEKGDIPEGYSVSREKKERFSLILESASTNQTSMYLCASMPISAKNIQYFGAGTRLSVL.

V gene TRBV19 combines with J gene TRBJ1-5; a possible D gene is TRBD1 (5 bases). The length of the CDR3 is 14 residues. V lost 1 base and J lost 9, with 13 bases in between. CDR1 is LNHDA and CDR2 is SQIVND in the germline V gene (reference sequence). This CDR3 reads CASSIAGILTPQHF. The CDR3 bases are TGTGCCAGTAGTATAGCAGGGATCCTTACGCCCCAGCATTTT.

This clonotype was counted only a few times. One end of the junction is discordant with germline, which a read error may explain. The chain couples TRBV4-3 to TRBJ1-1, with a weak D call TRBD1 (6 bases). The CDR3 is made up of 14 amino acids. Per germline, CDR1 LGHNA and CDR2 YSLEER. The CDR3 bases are TGCGCCAGCAGCCAAGATAGGGGGTTCACTGAAGTTTTCTTT. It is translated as CASSQDRGFTEVFF.

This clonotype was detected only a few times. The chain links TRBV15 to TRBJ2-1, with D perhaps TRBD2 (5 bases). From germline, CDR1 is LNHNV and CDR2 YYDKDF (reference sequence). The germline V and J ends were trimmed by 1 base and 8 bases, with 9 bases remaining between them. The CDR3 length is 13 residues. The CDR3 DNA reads TGTGCCACCAGCAGAGGGAGGTTGGATGAGCAGTTCTTC. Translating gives CATSRGRLDEQFF. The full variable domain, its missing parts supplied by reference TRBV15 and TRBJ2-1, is DAMVIQNPRYQVTQFGKPVTLSCSQTLNHNVMYWYQQKSSQAPKLLFHYYDKDFNNEADTPDNFQSRRPNTSFCFLDIRSPGLGDTAMYLCATSRGRLDEQFFGPGTRLTVL.

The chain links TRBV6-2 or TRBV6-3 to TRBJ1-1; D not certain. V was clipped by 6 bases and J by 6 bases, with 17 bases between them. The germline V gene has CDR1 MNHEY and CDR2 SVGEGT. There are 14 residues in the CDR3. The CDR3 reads CASSPALMRAEAFF. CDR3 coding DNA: TGTGCCAGCAGCCCCGCGTTAATGAGGGCTGAAGCTTTCTTT.

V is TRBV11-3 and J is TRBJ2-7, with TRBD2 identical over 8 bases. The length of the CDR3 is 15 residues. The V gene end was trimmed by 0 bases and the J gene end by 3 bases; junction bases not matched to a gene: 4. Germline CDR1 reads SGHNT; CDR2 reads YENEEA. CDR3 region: CASSLDSAGGYEQYF. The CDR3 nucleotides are TGTGCCAGCAGCTTAGATTCGGCGGGAGGCTACGAGCAGTACTTC.

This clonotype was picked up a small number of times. The CDR3 sequence is CASSILAGVSYNEQFF. CDR3 sequence (DNA): TGTGCCAGCAGCATACTAGCGGGAGTGTCCTACAATGAGCAGTTCTTC. The V call is TRBV14, the J call TRBJ2-1, with 11 bases lining up with TRBD2. Trimming removed 5 bases from V and 1 base from J; junction bases left unmatched: 4. CDR3 length: 16 residues. Germline-derived CDR1 and CDR2 are SGHDN and FVKESK.

For the CDR3, the DNA is TGTGCCATCAGTGAGTCGTCTTCGTGGGGGGCCAGGGCAGATACGCAGTATTTT. Translation gives CAISESSSWGARADTQYF. The chain is built from TRBV10-3 and TRBJ2-3; perhaps D is TRBD1 or TRBD2 (6 bases each). V was trimmed by 0 bases and J by 4 bases, leaving 20 bases between them. Germline CDR1 is ENHRY and CDR2 is SYGVKD. CDR3 length: 18 residues.

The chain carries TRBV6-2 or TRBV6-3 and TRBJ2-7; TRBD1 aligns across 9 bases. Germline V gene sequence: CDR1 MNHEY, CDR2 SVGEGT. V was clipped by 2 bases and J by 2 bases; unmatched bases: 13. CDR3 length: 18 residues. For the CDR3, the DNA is TGTGCCAGCAGTTACGGGATCCTGACCGGGACAGGGCCCTACGAGCAGTACTTC. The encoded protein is CASSYGILTGTGPYEQYF.

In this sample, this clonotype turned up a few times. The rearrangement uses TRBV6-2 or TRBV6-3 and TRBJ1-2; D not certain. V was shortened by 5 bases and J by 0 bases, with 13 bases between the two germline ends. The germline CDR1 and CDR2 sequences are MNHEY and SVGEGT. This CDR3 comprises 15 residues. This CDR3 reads CASSGELGTNYGYTF. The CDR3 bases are TGTGCCAGCAGTGGAGAATTGGGCACTAACTATGGCTACACCTTC.

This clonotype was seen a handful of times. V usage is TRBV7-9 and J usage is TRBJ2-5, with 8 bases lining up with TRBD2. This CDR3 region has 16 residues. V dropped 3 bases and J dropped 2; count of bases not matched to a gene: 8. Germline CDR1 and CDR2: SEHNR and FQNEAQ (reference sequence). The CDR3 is CASSFLQRGTQETQYF. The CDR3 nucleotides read TGTGCCAGCAGCTTTCTTCAGCGGGGGACTCAAGAGACCCAGTACTTC.

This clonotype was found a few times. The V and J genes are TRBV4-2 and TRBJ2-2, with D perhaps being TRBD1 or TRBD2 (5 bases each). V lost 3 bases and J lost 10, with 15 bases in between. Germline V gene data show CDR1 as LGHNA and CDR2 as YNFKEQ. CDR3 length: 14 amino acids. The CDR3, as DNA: TGTGCCAGCAGCCAGTCAGGGAGAGTTGAGGAGCTGTTTTTT. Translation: CASSQSGRVEELFF.